This T cell receptor beta chain was found in a study of vaccination effects on CD4 cells after COVID-19. Overall study: Sampling occurred a median 72 days post second dose, range 14 to 241.

A note on this clone: Its antigen is unidentified.

Under the ViraFEST assay, PBMC were stimulated with viral peptide pools so that antigen-specific CD4+ T cells expanded. Sequencing was performed afterwards. Isolation of CD4+ T cells took place after less than twelve days of culture. Subjects were given two BNT162b2 or mRNA-1273 vaccine doses. For each well, 1.5 million to 2 million PBMC were cultured with 8 to 10 IU/ml IL-2 and 8.5 to 10 ug/ml peptides. The table came from immunoSEQ multiplex PCR; TCRdb's copy has only in-frame clones and leaves some out. This sample has about 33,000 clones, with 72% found just once. Germline CDR1 reads SEHNR; CDR2 reads FQNEAQ (reference sequence). The CDR3 contains 16 residues. Between the trimmed V and J ends, which lost 4 bases and 6 bases, there was a span of 18 bases. Study-wide findings and caveats: Vaccine- and infection-induced clones showed marked clonal contraction late following vaccination.

The origin of this receptor is a human donor who received a COVID-19 vaccine. V usage is TRBV7-9 and J usage is TRBJ1-4; D remains ambiguous. This specimen consisted of CD4+ T cells from PBMCs cultured with HCoV-229E spike peptides, obtained after COVID-19 vaccination. CDR3 protein: CASSSHLSGIHEKLFF. CDR3 DNA sequence: TGTGCCAGCAGCTCCCACCTTTCTGGGATTCATGAAAAACTGTTTTTT.